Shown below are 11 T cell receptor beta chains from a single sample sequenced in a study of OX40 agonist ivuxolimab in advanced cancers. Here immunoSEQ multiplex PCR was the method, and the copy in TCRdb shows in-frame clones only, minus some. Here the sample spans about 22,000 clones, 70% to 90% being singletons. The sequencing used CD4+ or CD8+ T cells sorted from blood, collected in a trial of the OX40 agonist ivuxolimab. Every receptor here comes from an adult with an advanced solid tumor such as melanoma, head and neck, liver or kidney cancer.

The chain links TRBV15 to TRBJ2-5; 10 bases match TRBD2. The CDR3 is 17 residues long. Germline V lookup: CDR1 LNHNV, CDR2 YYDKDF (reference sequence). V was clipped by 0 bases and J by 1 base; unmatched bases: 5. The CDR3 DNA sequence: TGTGCCACCAGCAGAGATAAGAGCGGGAGGGCCCAAGAGACCCAGTACTTC. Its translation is CATSRDKSGRAQETQYF.

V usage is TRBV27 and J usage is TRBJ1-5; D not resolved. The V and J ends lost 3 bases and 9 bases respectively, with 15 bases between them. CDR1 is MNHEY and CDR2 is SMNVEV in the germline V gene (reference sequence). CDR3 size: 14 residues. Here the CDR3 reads CASSFGQPSWPQHF. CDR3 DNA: TGTGCCAGCAGTTTTGGGCAGCCGTCCTGGCCCCAGCATTTT.

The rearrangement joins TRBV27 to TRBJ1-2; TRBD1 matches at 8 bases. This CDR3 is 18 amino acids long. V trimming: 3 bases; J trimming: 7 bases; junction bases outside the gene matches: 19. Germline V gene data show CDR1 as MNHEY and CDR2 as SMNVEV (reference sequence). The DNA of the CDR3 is TGTGCCAGCAGTTTTTACCCCCTGGCTTGGCAGGGGGCGGGTGGCTACACCTTC. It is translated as CASSFYPLAWQGAGGYTF.

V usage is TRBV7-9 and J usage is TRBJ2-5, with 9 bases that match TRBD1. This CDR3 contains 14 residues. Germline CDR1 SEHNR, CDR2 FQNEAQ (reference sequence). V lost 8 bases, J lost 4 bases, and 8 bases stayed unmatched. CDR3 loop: CASADRGGVETQYF. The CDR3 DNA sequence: TGTGCCAGCGCGGACAGGGGCGGGGTAGAGACCCAGTACTTC.

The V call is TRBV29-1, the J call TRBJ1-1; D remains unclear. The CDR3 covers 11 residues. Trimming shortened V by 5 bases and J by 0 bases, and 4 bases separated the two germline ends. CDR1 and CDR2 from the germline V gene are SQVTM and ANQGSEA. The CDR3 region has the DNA TGCAGCGTTAATATGAACACTGAAGCTTTCTTT. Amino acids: CSVNMNTEAFF. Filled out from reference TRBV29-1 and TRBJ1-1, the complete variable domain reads SAVISQKPSRDICQRGTSLTIQCQVDSQVTMMFWYRQQPGQSLTLIATANQGSEATYESGFVIDKFPISRPNLTFSTLTVSNMSPEDSSIYLCSVNMNTEAFFGQGTRLTVV.

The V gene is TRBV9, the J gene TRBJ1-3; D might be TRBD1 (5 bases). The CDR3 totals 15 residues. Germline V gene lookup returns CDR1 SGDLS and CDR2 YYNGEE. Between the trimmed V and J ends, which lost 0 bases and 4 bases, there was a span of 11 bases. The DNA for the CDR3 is TGTGCCAGCAGCGTAGACCAGGGTAAAGGAAACACCATATATTTT. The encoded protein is CASSVDQGKGNTIYF.

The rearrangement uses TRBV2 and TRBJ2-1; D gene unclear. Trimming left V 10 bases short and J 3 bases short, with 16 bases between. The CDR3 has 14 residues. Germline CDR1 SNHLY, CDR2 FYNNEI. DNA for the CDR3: TGTGCCACCGTAAACCGAACTTACTACAATGAGCAGTTCTTC. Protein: CATVNRTYYNEQFF.

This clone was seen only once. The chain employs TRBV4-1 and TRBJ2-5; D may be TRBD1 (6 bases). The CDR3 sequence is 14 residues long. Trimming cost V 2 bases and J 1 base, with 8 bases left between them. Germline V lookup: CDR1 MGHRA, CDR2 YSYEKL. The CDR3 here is CASSQPTGQETQYF. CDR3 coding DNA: TGCGCCAGCAGCCAACCGACAGGCCAAGAGACCCAGTACTTC.

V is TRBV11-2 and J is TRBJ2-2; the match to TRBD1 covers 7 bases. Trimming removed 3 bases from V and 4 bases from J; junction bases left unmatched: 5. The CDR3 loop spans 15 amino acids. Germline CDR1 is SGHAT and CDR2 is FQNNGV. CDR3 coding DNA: TGTGCCAGCAGCTTGGTTTCAGGGGGCACCGGGGAGCTGTTTTTT. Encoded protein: CASSLVSGGTGELFF.

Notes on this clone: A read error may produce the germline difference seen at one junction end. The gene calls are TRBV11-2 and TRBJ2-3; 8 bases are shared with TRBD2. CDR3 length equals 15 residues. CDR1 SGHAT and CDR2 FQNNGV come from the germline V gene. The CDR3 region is CASSLVAGSKDTQYF. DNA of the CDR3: TGTGCCAGCAGCTTAGTAGCGGGAAGCAAAGATACGCAGTATTTT.

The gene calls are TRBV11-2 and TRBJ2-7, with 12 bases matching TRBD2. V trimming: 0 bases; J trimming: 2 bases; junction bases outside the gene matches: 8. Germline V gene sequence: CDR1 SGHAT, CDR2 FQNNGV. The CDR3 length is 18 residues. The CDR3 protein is CASSLEGTSGYPPYEQYF. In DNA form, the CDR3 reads TGTGCCAGCAGCTTAGAAGGGACTAGCGGGTATCCACCCTACGAGCAGTACTTC.